A single T cell receptor beta chain is shown here with its context. Its antigen remains unknown. V was shortened by 7 bases and J by 7 bases, with 11 bases between the two germline ends. The V gene's germline CDR1 is SGHAT and CDR2 FQNNGV. This CDR3 is 12 amino acids long. This entry belongs to a study of long-term antiretroviral therapy in people with HIV. Study-wide results and caveats: ART-treated samples gained diversity yet remained below transplant donor controls.

It was in the United States that all participants with HIV were treated. Researchers report immunoSEQ v3.0 was run at survey level. Clones were sequenced by immunoSEQ multiplex PCR, and TCRdb holds only the in-frame ones, with some missing. The sample contains about 48,000 clones, about 86% of which appear only once. The source of this sequence is a woman younger than 30 with HIV. The rearrangement joins TRBV11-2 to TRBJ2-1; no clear D. The specimen comprised unsorted PBMCs, sampled 0.8 years after starting antiretroviral therapy. The CDR3 DNA sequence: TGTGCCAGCACGGCGAGTATGAATGAGCAGTTCTTC. This translates into CASTASMNEQFF.